This T cell receptor (beta chain) was captured in a study of CD8 T cells in Susac syndrome. Study information: Of the sequenced Susac syndrome patients, about 6 had active disease and eight were in remission.

When the RNA was reverse transcribed, random hexamers were used with an input of roughly 0.5 to 1 ug. TCRdb reprocessed the immunoSEQ multiplex PCR reads via MiXCR and lists one record per CDR3 protein. The sample contains 150,000 to 200,000 distinct CDR3 sequences, roughly 94% of which appear only once. CD8+ and CD4+ T cells taken from blood had their TCR beta sequenced. Losses at the gene ends were 1 base for V and 9 bases for J; bases not matched to a gene: 14. CDR3 length equals 17 residues. CDR1 is DFQATT and CDR2 is SNEGSKA in the germline V gene (reference sequence). The chain joins TRBV20-1 to TRBJ2-1; 11 nucleotides align to TRBD2. This TCR came from a human donor with Susac syndrome. The sequencing sample was made of CD4+ T cells from PBMCs. The CDR3, as DNA: TGCAGTGCTAGAGGGCTAGCGGGGGGTAACCTTAACGTTGAGCAGTTCTTC. It translates to CSARGLAGGNLNVEQFF.